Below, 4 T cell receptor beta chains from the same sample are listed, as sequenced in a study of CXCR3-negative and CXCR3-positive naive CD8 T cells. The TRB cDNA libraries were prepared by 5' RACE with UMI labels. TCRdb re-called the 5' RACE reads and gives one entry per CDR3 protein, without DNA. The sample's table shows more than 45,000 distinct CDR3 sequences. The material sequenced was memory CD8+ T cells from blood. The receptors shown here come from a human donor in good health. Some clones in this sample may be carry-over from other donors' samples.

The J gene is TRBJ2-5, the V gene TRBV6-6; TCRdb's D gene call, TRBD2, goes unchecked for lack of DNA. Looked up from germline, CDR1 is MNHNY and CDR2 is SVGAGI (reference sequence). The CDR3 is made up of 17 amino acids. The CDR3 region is CASSPRGLAAHQETQYF.

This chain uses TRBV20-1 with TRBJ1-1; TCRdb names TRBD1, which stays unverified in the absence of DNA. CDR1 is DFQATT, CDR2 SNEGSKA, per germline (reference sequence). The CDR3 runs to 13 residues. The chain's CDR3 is CSARRQGDTEAFF.

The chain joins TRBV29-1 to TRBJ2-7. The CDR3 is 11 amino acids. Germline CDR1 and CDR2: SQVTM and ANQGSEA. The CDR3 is CSVVLGNEQYF.

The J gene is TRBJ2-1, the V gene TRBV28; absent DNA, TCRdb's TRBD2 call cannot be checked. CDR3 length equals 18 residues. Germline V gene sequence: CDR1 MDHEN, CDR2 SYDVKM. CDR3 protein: CASSIGGWGGEAYNEQFF.